The text below deals with one T cell receptor (beta chain). No antigen is known for it. The record has no base qualities; no much larger clone is one base away. In total, more than 500 healthy bone marrow donors made up the cohort. At the time of sampling, every cohort member was nominally healthy, though immune exposures that went unrecorded were likely present. The donor tested CMV seronegative, placing the donor among the approximately 400 seronegative members of the cohort. A peripheral blood sample was provided by each donor, and peripheral blood mononuclear cells were used for TCR beta sequencing. Genomic DNA was extracted from the blood cell samples with the Qiagen DNeasy Blood Extraction Kit. Libraries came from the immunoSEQ multiplex PCR assay. For the multiplex PCR, a mixture combining 60 forward primers for TCR Vbeta segments and 13 reverse primers for TCR Jbeta segments was used. The CDR3 region of rearranged TCR beta genes was amplified from genomic DNA with a multiplex PCR assay. On the Illumina HiSeq System, the amplified TCR beta libraries were sequenced as 87-base-pair reads. On the authors' methods: Across the roughly 640 repertoires, a later analysis counted 60 million to 90 million unique TCR beta chains, roughly 11 million of which were shared by at least two donors. Raw reads were error-corrected and collapsed into unique sequences with a nearest-neighbor algorithm that merged closely related sequences to remove PCR and sequencing errors. CDR3 sequences were aligned to IMGT reference sequences to assign V, D and J gene segments. For a sequence to be retained, at least a six-nucleotide match to both a V gene segment and a J gene segment was required. A rearrangement was called productive if the CDR3 had no stop codons and remained in frame with V and J, and every other rearrangement was called non-productive. Following IMGT convention, CDR3 was defined as the stretch from the second conserved V-encoded cysteine up to the conserved J-encoded phenylalanine. Sequences without an unambiguous match to a single V gene segment were excluded from the earlier analysis of several hundred of the donors. In an earlier analysis of several hundred of the donors, V segments were called functional above 56.7% productive rearrangements and were called segregating when the between-donor standard deviation exceeded 5%. To diagnose cytomegalovirus status from the catalog of TCR beta chain sequences, a statistical classification framework was built. A later analysis assigned V and J genes by comparing TCR nucleotide sequences with IMGT/GENE-DB human TR gene sequences. In a later analysis, CDR3 sequences and most-parsimonious VDJ recombination scenarios were assigned using the TCRdist pipeline. In a later analysis, each TCR beta chain was defined by its CDR3 amino acid sequence together with its V-gene family, and reads without a unique V-gene family were excluded. To address suspected cross-contamination and a sequencing artifact, a later analysis removed 450 to 700 highly shared, low-generation-probability nucleotide sequences. For each public chain, a later analysis derived a clonal expansion index from normalized ranks of inferred template counts within each repertoire. In a later analysis, generation probabilities were computed using a VDJ recombination model fitted to out-of-frame rearrangements, and the results were checked against IGoR. In a later analysis, TCR-TCR, TCR-HLA and TCR-CMV co-occurrence was scored with hypergeometric tests, and a repertoire-size bias correction was applied to TCR pairs. False discovery rates were estimated in a later analysis by permuting HLA or CMV assignments 20 times. In a later analysis, co-occurring TCRs were grouped using DBSCAN, with TCRdist sequence similarity added in when clustering inside HLA-allele-positive subsets. For co-occurrence clustering, repertoires with fewer than 30,000 or more than 120,000 public chains were excluded, along with about five repertoires with anomalous nucleotide sharing. TCRdb mirrors the immuneACCESS table, restricted to in-frame sequences. Some clones are absent from its copies; in checked studies, under half trace to an unresolved V gene, and the reason for the others is unknown. That table gives V, J and clone size, and the DNA gave D and trimming. The sample table records roughly 120,000 clones; more than 80% of these occur just once. The ten largest clones capture just over 2.5% of the sample.

This record comes from a study of cytomegalovirus exposure and HLA in healthy donors (dated by TCRdb to 2016 to 2017). In terms of the full investigation: An earlier analysis of about 560 of the donors reported 276 Gb of sequence data and 95 million to 130 million unique TCR beta sequences obtained from about 180 million T cells. Roughly 300 gigabases of sequencing data and 75 million to 85 million unique TCR sequences made up an early release that covered 500 to 650 HLA-typed donors. Among the roughly 430 genotyped donors, more than 70% belonged to the genetic ancestry cluster associated with self-reported Caucasian donors. The study was designed to test whether signatures of past pathogen exposure could be identified by cataloging public T cell receptors. Using immunosequencing, the study profiled T cell repertoires from 640 or so subjects and related those repertoires to cytomegalovirus serostatus. A separate validation cohort of 100 to 150 different subjects was used in addition to the approximately 700-subject first cohort. To predict cytomegalovirus infection status, the study combined high-throughput TCR immunosequencing, statistical association of individual TCRs with disease status, and machine learning. To study patterns of TCR occurrence, a later analysis re-analyzed previously published TCR beta repertoires from under 750 donors and added high-resolution HLA genotyping. Rather than drawing on any new phenotypic data, the later analysis identified candidate immune exposures from TCR beta sequences and the way those sequences occurred across donors. In an earlier analysis of over 550 of the donors, high-throughput TCR beta sequencing was used to judge whether each TCR beta V gene segment behaved as functional or pseudogenic. Donor age, sex, ethnicity and CMV serostatus were compiled together with the repertoire data. A later genetic analysis took genome-wide SNP genotypes for about three fifths of the 666 donors and used that subset as a discovery cohort. Every discovery cohort repertoire had been produced on one sequencing platform. Class I and class II HLA loci were covered by the typing at four-digit resolution. Typing coverage differed by locus: A, B, C, DRB1 and DQB1 were typed in roughly 620-640 donors, DQA1 in about 500, DPA1 in 600 to 610, and DPB1 in approximately 450. Because of strong linkage in the cohort, roughly five DR-DQ haplotypes were treated as single units for association and clustering. Among over 350 genotyped donors of the cohort, an average of around 240,000 unique TCR beta nucleotide sequences were sequenced per donor, roughly a sixth of them non-productive. Results the study describes overall, beyond this receptor: A later analysis associated 16,951 TCR beta sequences with specific HLA alleles at a false discovery rate of 0.05. Cytomegalovirus status was reported to be diagnosed by the classifier with high specificity and sensitivity in both the original and validation cohorts. A further reported finding was that TCR beta sequences accurately predicted the HLA-A and HLA-B alleles for most subjects in the first cohort. V-gene and J-gene trimming of TCR beta chains was associated with a missense DCLRE1C variant in a later genetic analysis, and the association was replicated in an independent cohort. Roughly 17 rarely observed V segments, including chromosome 9 orphons, were excluded from the earlier analysis of a few hundred of the donors because counts were too low. Assigning TCR associations to individual alleles was difficult when HLA alleles, especially DR and DQ, strongly co-occurred. A later analysis found that HLA-associated TCR beta chains were more clonally expanded and had lower generation probabilities than equally common non-associated chains. According to a later analysis, most CMV-associated TCR beta chains appeared to be HLA-restricted, and the HLA associations seemed to be driven largely by CMV exposure. The cohort was sequenced for TCR beta chains only, and without alpha or paired-chain data the features that could be detected were limited. The presence/absence analyses assumed that sequencing depth was roughly uniform across donors, and that assumption may not be true. CMV serostatus was the only immune exposure information available for the cohort. Several of the top co-occurrence clusters appeared to be linked to parvovirus B19, influenza, CMV and Epstein-Barr virus, according to a later analysis. According to a later genetic analysis, donors in an Asian-associated ancestry cluster had fewer N-insertions in productive TCRs than the approximately 700-donor mean. Correlated functional status among segregating V segments might reflect linkage disequilibrium, but an unknown experimental factor could not be ruled out. Some IMGT-functional V segments, including TRBV6-2 and TRBV6-3, could not be distinguished by the 87-base-pair reads and were therefore excluded. A later analysis found that TCR association rates varied across HLA loci, with DRB1 alleles showing the most associated TCRs and HLA-C alleles the fewest. The authors suggested that the approach could potentially be generalized to other disease states and immunological phenotypes. A cluster of highly shared sequence variants was judged likely to be a technical artifact of the sequencing pipeline. An earlier analysis of approximately 600 of the donors showed that most TCR beta V segments appeared in productive rearrangements either about 87% or about 30% of the time, which broadly matched IMGT annotations. Because HLA typing was missing for some donors at each locus, association tests included only the typed subset. The study listed over 150 TCR beta chains as associated with cytomegalovirus. A few of the identified cytomegalovirus-associated TCR beta chains were confirmed in vitro to be specific for cytomegalovirus antigens. Most TCR sequences were seen in very few donors, while some public TCRs were found in many individuals.

The CDR3 runs 15 amino acids, cysteine and phenylalanine included. CDR3 DNA only is kept here, 45 bases in frame from base 1. Deletion took 1 base off V and 4 bases off J, with a span of 11 bases between the germline ends. Taken from the germline V gene, the CDR1 and CDR2 loops are LGHNA and YNFKEQ. The sequencing sample was made of PBMCs. This clonotype originated in a man aged 25-45 years in good health and CMV-seronegative. The chain couples TRBV4-2 to TRBJ1-3; TRBD1 is possibly the D segment (6 matching bases). The base sequence is TGTGCCAGCAGCCAAGTTCTGGACAGCGGAAACACCATATATTTT. Its protein is CASSQVLDSGNTIYF.